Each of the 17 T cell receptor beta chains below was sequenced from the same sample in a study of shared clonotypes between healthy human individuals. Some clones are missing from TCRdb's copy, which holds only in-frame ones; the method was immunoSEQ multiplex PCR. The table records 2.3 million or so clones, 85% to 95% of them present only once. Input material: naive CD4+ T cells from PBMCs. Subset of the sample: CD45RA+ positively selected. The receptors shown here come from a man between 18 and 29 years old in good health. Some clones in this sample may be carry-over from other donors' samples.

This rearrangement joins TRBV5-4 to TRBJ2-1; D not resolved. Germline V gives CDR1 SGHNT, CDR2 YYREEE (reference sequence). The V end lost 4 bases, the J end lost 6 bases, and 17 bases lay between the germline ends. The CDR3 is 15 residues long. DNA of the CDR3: TGTGCCAGCAGCCCCCTGACCCTAATGGGCAATGAGCAGTTCTTC. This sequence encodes CASSPLTLMGNEQFF. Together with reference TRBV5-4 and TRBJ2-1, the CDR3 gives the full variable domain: ETGVTQSPTHLIKTRGQQVTLRCSSQSGHNTVSWYQQALGQGPQFIFQYYREEENGRGNFPPRFSGLQFPNYSSELNVNALELDDSALYLCASSPLTLMGNEQFFGPGTRLTVL.

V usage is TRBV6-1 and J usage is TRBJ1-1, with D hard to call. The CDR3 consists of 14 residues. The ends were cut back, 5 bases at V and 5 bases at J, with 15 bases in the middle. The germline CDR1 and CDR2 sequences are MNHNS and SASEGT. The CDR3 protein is CASSPLMGLTEAFF. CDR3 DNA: TGTGCCAGCAGTCCACTGATGGGCTTAACTGAAGCTTTCTTT.

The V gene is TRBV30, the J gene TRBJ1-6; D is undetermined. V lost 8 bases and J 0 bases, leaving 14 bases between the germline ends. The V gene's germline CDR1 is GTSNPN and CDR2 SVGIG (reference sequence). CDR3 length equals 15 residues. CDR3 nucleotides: TGTGCCGTGTCCTTGGGTAGCTCCTATAATTCACCCCTCCACTTT. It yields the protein CAVSLGSSYNSPLHF.

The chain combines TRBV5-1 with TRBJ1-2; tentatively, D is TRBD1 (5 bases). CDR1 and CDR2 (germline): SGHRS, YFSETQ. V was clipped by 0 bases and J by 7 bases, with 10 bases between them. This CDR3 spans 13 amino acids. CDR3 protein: CASSLGGVPGYTF. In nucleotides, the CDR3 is TGCGCCAGCAGCTTGGGAGGGGTCCCTGGCTACACCTTC. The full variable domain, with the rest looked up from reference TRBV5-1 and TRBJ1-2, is KAGVTQTPRYLIKTRGQQVTLSCSPISGHRSVSWYQQTPGQGLQFLFEYFSETQRNKGNFPGRFSGRQFSNSRSEMNVSTLELGDSALYLCASSLGGVPGYTFGSGTRLTVV.

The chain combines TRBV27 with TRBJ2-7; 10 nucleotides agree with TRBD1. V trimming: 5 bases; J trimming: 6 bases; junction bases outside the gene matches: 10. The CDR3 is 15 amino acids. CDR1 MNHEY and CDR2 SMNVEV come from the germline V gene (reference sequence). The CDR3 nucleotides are TGTGCCAGCAGTCGCCCGGGACAGGGGTCGGGCGAGCAGTACTTC. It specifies CASSRPGQGSGEQYF.

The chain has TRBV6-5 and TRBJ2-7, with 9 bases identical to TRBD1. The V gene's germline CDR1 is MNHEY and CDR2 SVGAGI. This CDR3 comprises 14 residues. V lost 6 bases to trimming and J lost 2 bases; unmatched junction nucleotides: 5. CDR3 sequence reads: CASSWDRAAYEQYF. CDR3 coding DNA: TGTGCCAGCAGCTGGGACAGGGCAGCCTACGAGCAGTACTTC.

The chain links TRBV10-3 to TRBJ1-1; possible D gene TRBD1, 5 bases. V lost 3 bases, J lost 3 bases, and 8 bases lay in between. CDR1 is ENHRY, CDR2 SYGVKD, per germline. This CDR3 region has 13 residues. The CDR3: CAISELGDTEAFF. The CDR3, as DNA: TGTGCCATCAGTGAATTAGGGGACACTGAAGCTTTCTTT.

CDR3 residues: CASSSPEGRETQYF. CDR3 sequence (DNA): TGCGCCAGCAGCTCCCCGGAGGGCCGCGAGACCCAGTACTTC. J is TRBJ2-5 and V is TRBV5-1, with D perhaps matching TRBD2 (6 bases). CDR1 SGHRS and CDR2 YFSETQ come from the germline V gene. CDR3 length equals 14 residues. V was cut by 3 bases and J by 5 bases, with 14 bases left in between. The full variable domain, rest sourced from reference TRBV5-1 and TRBJ2-5, is KAGVTQTPRYLIKTRGQQVTLSCSPISGHRSVSWYQQTPGQGLQFLFEYFSETQRNKGNFPGRFSGRQFSNSRSEMNVSTLELGDSALYLCASSSPEGRETQYFGPGTRLLVL.

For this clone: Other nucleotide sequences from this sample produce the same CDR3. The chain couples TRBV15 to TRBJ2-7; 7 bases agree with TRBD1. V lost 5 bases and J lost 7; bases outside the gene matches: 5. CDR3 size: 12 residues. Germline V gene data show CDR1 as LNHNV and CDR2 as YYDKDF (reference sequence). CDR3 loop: CATSPRGREQYF. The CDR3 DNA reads TGTGCCACCAGCCCGAGGGGGCGAGAGCAGTACTTC.

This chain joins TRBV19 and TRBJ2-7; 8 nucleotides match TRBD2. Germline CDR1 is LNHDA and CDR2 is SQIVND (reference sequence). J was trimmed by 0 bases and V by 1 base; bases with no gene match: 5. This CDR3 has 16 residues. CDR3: CASSIGSGVSSYEQYF. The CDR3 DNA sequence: TGTGCCAGTAGTATAGGTAGCGGGGTGAGCTCCTACGAGCAGTACTTC.

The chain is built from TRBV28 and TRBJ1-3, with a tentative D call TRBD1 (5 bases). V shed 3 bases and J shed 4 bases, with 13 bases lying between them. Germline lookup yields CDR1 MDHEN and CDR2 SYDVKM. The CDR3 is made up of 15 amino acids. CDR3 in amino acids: CASSLGGTRGNTIYF. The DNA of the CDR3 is TGTGCCAGCAGTTTGGGGGGAACAAGAGGAAACACCATATATTTT.

This CDR3 reads CASGTSGSTDTQYF. The CDR3 DNA is TGTGCCAGCGGGACTAGCGGGAGCACAGATACGCAGTATTTT. The rearrangement links TRBV9 to TRBJ2-3; 12 bases are shared with TRBD2. J gave up 0 bases and V 7 bases, and 0 bases lay outside the gene matches. Germline CDR1 SGDLS, CDR2 YYNGEE. The CDR3 spans 14 residues. Supplemented by reference TRBV9 and TRBJ2-3, the full variable domain reads DSGVTQTPKHLITATGQRVTLRCSPRSGDLSVYWYQQSLDQGLQFLIQYYNGEERAKGNILERFSAQQFPDLHSELNLSSLELGDSALYFCASGTSGSTDTQYFGPGTRLTVL.

CDR3 coding DNA: TGCGCCAGCAGTTTTGTGACAGGGACCAATGGCTACACCTTC. As protein: CASSFVTGTNGYTF. This sequence joins TRBV5-1 and TRBJ1-2, with 7 bases aligning to TRBD1. V dropped 5 bases and J dropped 6; count of bases not matched to a gene: 10. Per the germline V gene, CDR1 is SGHRS and CDR2 is YFSETQ. The CDR3 loop spans 14 amino acids. The whole variable domain, filled in from reference TRBV5-1 and TRBJ1-2, reads KAGVTQTPRYLIKTRGQQVTLSCSPISGHRSVSWYQQTPGQGLQFLFEYFSETQRNKGNFPGRFSGRQFSNSRSEMNVSTLELGDSALYLCASSFVTGTNGYTFGSGTRLTVV.

The CDR3 DNA reads as TGTGCCAGCAGCAGGGACGGGACCTCTGGAAACACCATATATTTT. Encoded protein: CASSRDGTSGNTIYF. The V call is TRBV2, the J call TRBJ1-3, with D maybe TRBD1 (5 bases). Germline CDR1 and CDR2: SNHLY and FYNNEI. Trimming left V 6 bases short and J 0 bases short, with 12 bases between. This CDR3 is 15 amino acids long.

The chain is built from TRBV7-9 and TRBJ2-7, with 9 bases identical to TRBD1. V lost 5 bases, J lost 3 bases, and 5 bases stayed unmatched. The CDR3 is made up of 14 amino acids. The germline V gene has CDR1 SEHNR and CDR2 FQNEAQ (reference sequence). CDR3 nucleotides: TGTGCCAGCAGCGCGGACAGGGGCAACTACGAGCAGTACTTC. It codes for CASSADRGNYEQYF.

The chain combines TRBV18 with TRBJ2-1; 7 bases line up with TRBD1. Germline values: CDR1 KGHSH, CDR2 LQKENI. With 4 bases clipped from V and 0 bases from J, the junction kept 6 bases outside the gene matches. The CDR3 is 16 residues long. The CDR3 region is CASSQRTGSSYNEQFF. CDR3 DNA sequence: TGTGCCAGCTCACAACGGACAGGTAGCTCCTACAATGAGCAGTTCTTC.

Written as DNA, the CDR3 is TGTGCCAGCAGAGAAGGGGGACAACATTCTTCACCCCTCCACTTT. It codes for CASREGGQHSSPLHF. The rearrangement links TRBV5-4 to TRBJ1-6; TRBD1 is a possible D gene (6 bases). V was cut by 5 bases and J by 9 bases, with 18 bases left in between. From germline, CDR1 is SGHNT and CDR2 YYREEE (reference sequence). The CDR3 runs 15 residues.